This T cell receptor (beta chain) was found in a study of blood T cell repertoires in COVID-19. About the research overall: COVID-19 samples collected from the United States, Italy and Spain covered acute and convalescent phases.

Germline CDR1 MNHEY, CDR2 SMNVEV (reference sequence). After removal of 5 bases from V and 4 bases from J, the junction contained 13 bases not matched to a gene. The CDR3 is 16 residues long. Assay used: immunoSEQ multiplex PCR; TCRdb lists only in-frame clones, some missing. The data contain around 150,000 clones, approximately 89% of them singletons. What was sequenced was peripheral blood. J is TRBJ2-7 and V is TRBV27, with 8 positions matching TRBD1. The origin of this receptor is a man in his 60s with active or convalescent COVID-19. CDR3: CASSTNRDRRLYEQYF. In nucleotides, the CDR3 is TGTGCCAGCAGTACCAACCGGGACAGGCGGCTGTACGAGCAGTACTTC.